This is a list of T cell receptor beta chains from one sample in a study of shared clonotypes between healthy human individuals. Produced via immunoSEQ multiplex PCR; TCRdb's table is partial and in-frame only. The table shows approximately 640,000 clones, with less than 80% occurring only once. Sequences were obtained from memory CD4+ T cells sorted from blood. All receptors derive from a woman under 40 in good health. Each CDR3 is given with its conserved first and last residue.

v_call: TRBV19
cdr3_aa: CASMASGSLQTQYF

v_call: TRBV5-4
cdr3_aa: CASSYTSGRGETQYF

v_call: TRBV28
cdr3_aa: CASSLDRVPTREQFF

v_call: TRBV30
cdr3_aa: CAWSGGPNQPQHF

v_call: TRBV9
cdr3_aa: CASSVRLAGAGNEQFF

v_call: TRBV11-2
cdr3_aa: CASSYRVAGDTQYF

v_call: TRBV6-1
cdr3_aa: CASSEVGGQGGETQYF

v_call: TRBV19
cdr3_aa: CASRQVKGTDTQYF

v_call: TRBV30
cdr3_aa: CAWSPGSTGNQPQHF

v_call: TRBV5-1
cdr3_aa: CASSSSARNTGELFF

v_call: TRBV30
cdr3_aa: CAWSVKRGLAGGPNTGELFF

v_call: TRBV5-1
cdr3_aa: CASSSYTGGPTDTQYF

v_call: TRBV28
cdr3_aa: CASSFGQGNLQPQHF

v_call: TRBV7-2
cdr3_aa: CASSLVAGGTYEQYF

v_call: TRBV2
cdr3_aa: CASSDQLAYNEQFF

v_call: TRBV28
cdr3_aa: CASTRYTEAFF

v_call: TRBV7-2
cdr3_aa: CASSLQLAGNTGELFF

v_call: TRBV9
cdr3_aa: CASSAGGLLKGGELFF

v_call: TRBV9
cdr3_aa: CASSPSSTGLTEAFF

v_call: TRBV5-1
cdr3_aa: CASSSDSYEQYF

v_call: TRBV30
cdr3_aa: CAWSTAYYGYTF

v_call: TRBV6-5
cdr3_aa: CASRRDIRINQPQHF

v_call: TRBV19
cdr3_aa: CASSGGFQETQYF

v_call: TRBV7-9
cdr3_aa: CASSLGRERSYNEQFF

v_call: TRBV6-1
cdr3_aa: CASTYERATYNEQFF

v_call: TRBV4-3
cdr3_aa: CASSQPGYTF

v_call: TRBV7-9
cdr3_aa: CASSLGGVNYGYTF

v_call: TRBV7-2
cdr3_aa: CASSLSGTSGNEQFF

v_call: TRBV18
cdr3_aa: CASSPTQTSGSGELFF